A single sample gave rise to the 18 T cell receptor beta chains below, sequenced in a study of beta chain features in type 1 diabetes. Reverse transcription of all isolated RNA meant that expressed TCRB transcripts were sequenced. The assay was immunoSEQ multiplex PCR, and TCRdb's table has in-frame clones only and misses some. This table has roughly 500,000 clones, 30% appearing once. Material for sequencing was naive CD4+ T cells from blood. These receptors all stem from a man aged 18 to 35 in good health.

The gene calls are TRBV5-4 and TRBJ1-2; no clear D gene. CDR1 SGHNT and CDR2 YYREEE come from the germline V gene (reference sequence). V lost 0 bases and J lost 1, with 7 bases in between. The CDR3 is 14 amino acids. This chain's CDR3 is CASSLGPDNYGYTF. CDR3 coding DNA: TGTGCCAGCAGCTTGGGACCGGATAACTATGGCTACACCTTC. Full variable domain (rest looked up from reference TRBV5-4 and TRBJ1-2): ETGVTQSPTHLIKTRGQQVTLRCSSQSGHNTVSWYQQALGQGPQFIFQYYREEENGRGNFPPRFSGLQFPNYSSELNVNALELDDSALYLCASSLGPDNYGYTFGSGTRLTVV.

This clone occurred a few times. The chain combines TRBV7-9 with TRBJ2-1, with 11 bases matching TRBD2. This CDR3 contains 15 residues. CDR1 is SEHNR and CDR2 is FQNEAQ in the germline V gene (reference sequence). Trimming at V came to 5 bases and at J to 9 bases, leaving 9 bases not matched to a gene. CDR3 in DNA: TGTGCCAGCAGCCCAACTAGCGGGAGTCGTGTTGAGCAGTTCTTC. As protein: CASSPTSGSRVEQFF. The full variable domain, in which reference TRBV7-9 and TRBJ2-1 provide the parts outside the CDR3, is DTGVSQNPRHKITKRGQNVTFRCDPISEHNRLYWYRQTLGQGPEFLTYFQNEAQLEKSRLLSDRFSAERPKGSFSTLEIQRTEQGDSAMYLCASSPTSGSRVEQFFGPGTRLTVL.

The chain carries TRBV9 and TRBJ2-7; D unresolved. Trimming shortened V by 2 bases and J by 5 bases, and 17 bases separated the two germline ends. The CDR3 loop spans 15 amino acids. CDR1 and CDR2 (germline): SGDLS, YYNGEE. CDR3 sequence reads: CASSVSWVSLDEQYF. CDR3 sequence (DNA): TGTGCCAGCAGCGTCAGCTGGGTTAGTTTGGACGAGCAGTACTTC.

The rearrangement uses TRBV6-5 and TRBJ2-3, with 12 nucleotides matching TRBD2. Trimming removed 8 bases from V and 5 bases from J; junction bases left unmatched: 8. Germline CDR1 is MNHEY and CDR2 is SVGAGI. The CDR3 sequence is 15 residues long. CDR3 region: CASSRLAGVGDTQYF. CDR3 coding DNA: TGTGCCAGCTCCCGACTAGCGGGAGTCGGAGATACGCAGTATTTT.

This clone was recorded a few times. The V call is TRBV30, the J call TRBJ2-1, with 13 positions matching TRBD2. The CDR3 covers 17 residues. V lost 2 bases and J lost 3; bases outside the gene matches: 7. Germline V lookup: CDR1 GTSNPN, CDR2 SVGIG (reference sequence). The chain's CDR3 is CAWSSGLAGLVYNEQFF. As DNA, the CDR3 is TGTGCCTGGAGTTCGGGACTAGCGGGATTGGTCTACAATGAGCAGTTCTTC. Complete variable domain (other parts from reference TRBV30 and TRBJ2-1): SQTIHQWPATLVQPVGSPLSLECTVEGTSNPNLYWYRQAAGRGLQLLFYSVGIGQISSEVPQNLSASRPQDRQFILSSKKLLLSDSGFYLCAWSSGLAGLVYNEQFFGPGTRLTVL.

This chain links TRBV5-1 with TRBJ2-5; possibly TRBD2 for D (6 bases). Germline V gives CDR1 SGHRS, CDR2 YFSETQ. The CDR3 sequence is 15 residues long. Trimming removed 0 bases at V and 0 bases at J, with 9 bases between. The CDR3 nucleotides read TGCGCCAGCAGCTTGGTGGGACTGAACCAAGAGACCCAGTACTTC. Translation gives CASSLVGLNQETQYF.

This chain joins TRBV10-3 and TRBJ1-2, with D unclear. Germline CDR1 reads ENHRY; CDR2 reads SYGVKD. Trimming shortened V by 3 bases and J by 4 bases, and 15 bases separated the two germline ends. This CDR3 contains 15 residues. This CDR3 is CAISETLGSGYGYTF. The CDR3 DNA reads TGTGCCATCAGTGAAACCCTGGGCAGTGGCTATGGCTACACCTTC.

This chain connects TRBV5-4 to TRBJ2-7, with TRBD1 identical over 8 bases. Germline lookup yields CDR1 SGHNT and CDR2 YYREEE (reference sequence). The CDR3 is 15 residues long. V dropped 9 bases and J dropped 7; count of bases not matched to a gene: 18. Here the CDR3 DNA reads TGTGCCACCCTATCCTTTGCGGACCGGACAGGGGAGCAGTACTTC. Its translation: CATLSFADRTGEQYF.

This clone was picked up a small number of times. V is TRBV7-2 and J is TRBJ2-6; D unresolved. This CDR3 spans 13 amino acids. Germline V gives CDR1 SGHTA, CDR2 FQGNSA. Trimming left V 9 bases short and J 1 base short, with 7 bases between. The CDR3 nucleotides read TGTGCCAGTGACGGGTCTGGGGCCAACGTCCTGACTTTC. It yields the protein CASDGSGANVLTF.

The chain joins TRBV6-6 to TRBJ2-7; D gene uncertain. V lost 2 bases, J lost 6 bases, and 8 bases lay in between. CDR3 length: 12 residues. Germline lookup yields CDR1 MNHNY and CDR2 SVGAGI (reference sequence). CDR3 in amino acids: CASSYTASEQYF. The CDR3 coding sequence is TGTGCCAGCAGTTACACGGCCTCCGAGCAGTACTTC.

This clone has just a few counts. The J gene is TRBJ1-1, the V gene TRBV29-1; TRBD1 is a possible D gene (6 bases). The germline CDR1 and CDR2 sequences are SQVTM and ANQGSEA. Trimming removed 4 bases at V and 5 bases at J, with 14 bases between. The CDR3 is made up of 13 amino acids. CDR3 bases: TGCAGCGTTGGGGCAGGGGCGTTTACTGAAGCTTTCTTT. Residues: CSVGAGAFTEAFF.

The table lists this clone with a few counts. The chain combines TRBV29-1 with TRBJ1-4, with 7 bases identical to TRBD1. The CDR3 length is 12 residues. V gave up 7 bases and J gave up 7 bases; unmatched junction bases: 6. CDR1 is SQVTM and CDR2 is ANQGSEA in the germline V gene. The CDR3 DNA is TGCAGCGCTGGGGACAGTGGTGAAAAACTGTTTTTT. Protein: CSAGDSGEKLFF.

This clone has just a few counts. The V and J genes are TRBV11-2 and TRBJ2-5; D is uncertain. The germline gives CDR1 SGHAT, CDR2 FQNNGV. This CDR3 comprises 14 residues. V gave up 5 bases and J gave up 5 bases, with 15 bases separating them. CDR3 in amino acids: CASSLASTWETQYF. DNA of the CDR3: TGTGCCAGCAGCCTGGCGAGTACTTGGGAGACCCAGTACTTC. Filled out from reference TRBV11-2 and TRBJ2-5, the complete variable domain reads EAGVAQSPRYKIIEKRQSVAFWCNPISGHATLYWYQQILGQGPKLLIQFQNNGVVDDSQLPKDRFSAERLKGVDSTLKIQPAKLEDSAVYLCASSLASTWETQYFGPGTRLLVL.

The V call is TRBV30, the J call TRBJ2-1; tentatively, D is TRBD2 (5 bases). From germline, CDR1 is GTSNPN and CDR2 SVGIG (reference sequence). V dropped 0 bases and J dropped 4 bases, with 13 bases sitting between them. The CDR3 extends over 15 amino acids. The CDR3 DNA reads TGTGCCTGGAGTGTACTGGCTAGCAGGTACAATGAGCAGTTCTTC. Its translation is CAWSVLASRYNEQFF.

CDR3 protein: CASSVGQTERNEQYF. The DNA of the CDR3 is TGTGCCAGCAGTGTGGGACAGACAGAACGGAACGAGCAGTACTTC. J is TRBJ2-7 and V is TRBV2; 7 bases are a match to TRBD1. CDR3 length equals 15 residues. Losses at the gene ends were 4 bases for V and 5 bases for J; bases not matched to a gene: 11. The germline gives CDR1 SNHLY, CDR2 FYNNEI.

This clone was seen only a few times. The chain employs TRBV28 and TRBJ2-6, with D tentatively TRBD1 (6 bases). The V gene's germline CDR1 is MDHEN and CDR2 SYDVKM. The length of the CDR3 is 15 residues. Between the trimmed V and J ends, which lost 5 bases and 2 bases, there was a span of 10 bases. The CDR3 protein is CASSITGTGANVLTF. CDR3 coding DNA: TGTGCCAGCAGTATCACAGGGACTGGGGCCAACGTCCTGACTTTC.

This chain uses TRBV11-2 with TRBJ2-7, with 8 bases identical to TRBD1. Germline V gene sequence: CDR1 SGHAT, CDR2 FQNNGV. The CDR3 is 14 amino acids. J was trimmed by 4 bases and V by 6 bases; bases with no gene match: 8. CDR3 DNA: TGTGCCAGCAGTCTCCGGGACAGGATATACGAGCAGTACTTC. Translation: CASSLRDRIYEQYF.

The chain has TRBV7-2 and TRBJ1-5; D uncertain. V gave up 1 base and J gave up 7 bases, with 8 bases separating them. The CDR3 covers 13 residues. The germline CDR1 and CDR2 sequences are SGHTA and FQGNSA. CDR3 sequence: CASSLGLRQPQHF. DNA for the CDR3: TGTGCCAGCAGCTTAGGGCTTAGGCAGCCCCAGCATTTT.